This TCR beta chain emerged from a study of spatial heterogeneity in lung cancer. As for the study in general: Follow-up PBMC samples were sequenced when available, at a median of around 23 months after resection.

This clonotype was observed at least ten times. Its antigen is not identified. Germline loops: CDR1 MDHEN, CDR2 SYDVKM. The CDR3 has 16 amino acids. The junction had 11 bases not matched to a gene; V was cut back by 7 bases and J by 7 bases. Time point noted: blood at routine non-recurrence follow-up after resection. Each molecule of TCR cDNA was tagged with one unique molecular identifier. TCRdb re-derived calls from the 5' RACE reads in MiXCR, one entry per CDR3 protein. The top ten hold about 24% of the sample, which has fewer than 150,000 distinct CDR3 sequences, less than 14% seen once. Study results and limitations: Resection saw ubiquitous expanded tumor TCRs appear in blood more than follow-up did.

The genes are TRBV28 and TRBJ1-6; TRBD1 aligns across 9 bases. The sequence was obtained from a female donor with early-stage non-small cell lung cancer. The sample here was PBMCs, taken at follow-up. The CDR3 spells CASTFPGQGLNSPLHF. DNA of the CDR3: TGTGCCAGCACCTTTCCGGGACAGGGTCTGAATTCACCCCTCCACTTT. Based on the CDR3 plus reference TRBV28 and TRBJ1-6, the full variable domain is DVKVTQSSRYLVKRTGEKVFLECVQDMDHENMFWYRQDPGLGLRLIYFSYDVKMKEKGDIPEGYSVSREKKERFSLILESASTNQTSMYLCASTFPGQGLNSPLHFGNGTRLTVT.